The present TCR beta chain was sequenced within a study of cytomegalovirus exposure and HLA in healthy donors. CDR1 and CDR2 from the germline V gene are SGHAT and FQNNGV. The CDR3 runs to 18 residues. Trimming cost V 3 bases and J 5 bases; bases outside gene matches: 15. At sampling all donors were nominally healthy, likely with unrecorded immune exposures. 13 Jbeta primers and 60 Vbeta primers were used for the PCR. The table came from immunoSEQ multiplex PCR; TCRdb's copy has only in-frame clones and leaves some out. The table lists over 100,000 clones, approximately 77% of them singletons. Findings and limits, study-wide: Reports indicate that TCR beta sequences accurately predicted the HLA-A and HLA-B alleles of most subjects. In a later analysis, most CMV-associated TCR beta chains appeared HLA-restricted. Productive status was seen about 87% or about 30% of the time for most TCR beta V segments in an earlier analysis.

As for this clone: Its antigen remains unidentified.

Material: PBMCs. The sequence derives from a male donor in good health and CMV-seropositive. The V and J genes are TRBV11-2 and TRBJ2-1; TRBD2 matches at 8 bases. The CDR3 spells CASSFPSSGHPKDNEQFF. As DNA, the CDR3 is TGTGCCAGCAGCTTTCCCTCTAGCGGGCATCCTAAAGACAATGAGCAGTTCTTC.